Shown below are 5 T cell receptor beta chains from a single sample sequenced in a study of CD8 T cells in Susac syndrome (dated by TCRdb to the late 2010s). Library preparation was by the immunoSEQ multiplex PCR assay. RNA was extracted using the RNeasy kit, and roughly 0.45 to 1 microgram was reverse transcribed with random hexamers. TCRdb cleaned the public reads at Q25 with fastp, built clones with MiXCR and kept in-frame beta chains. CDR3 protein duplicates are merged, each entry listing the most common genes and DNA. Recorded for this sample are more than 65,000 distinct CDR3 sequences; approximately 96% of them occurred a single time. The top ten hold around 0.6% of the sample. The specimen sequenced was CD8+ T cells from PBMCs. Receptors originate from a human donor with multiple sclerosis.

The V call is TRBV9, the J call TRBJ2-7, with 8 positions matching TRBD2. CDR1 and CDR2 from the germline V gene are SGDLS and YYNGEE. The CDR3 contains 15 residues. With 0 bases clipped from V and 3 bases from J, the junction kept 5 bases outside the gene matches. The CDR3 is CASSVAGGPIYEQYF. CDR3 in DNA: TGTGCCAGCAGCGTAGCGGGAGGGCCAATCTACGAGCAGTACTTC.

The chain is built from TRBV9 and TRBJ2-7; the D is unclear. V was clipped by 10 bases and J by 2 bases, with 16 bases between them. The CDR3 sequence is 13 residues long. Germline CDR1 reads SGDLS; CDR2 reads YYNGEE. In DNA, the CDR3 is TGTGCCTGTAGACTCCCCCAGGCCTACGAGCAGTACTTC. Translating it yields CACRLPQAYEQYF.

V and J are TRBV7-2 and TRBJ2-2, with D possibly matching TRBD2 (7 bases). Germline CDR1 SGHTA, CDR2 FQGNSA. Trimming stripped 5 bases from V and 4 bases from J, with 14 bases between. CDR3 length equals 15 residues. In DNA form, the CDR3 reads TGTGCCAGCAGCCCTCTAGGGGGGGCCACCGGGGAGCTGTTTTTT. It is translated as CASSPLGGATGELFF.

The chain is built from TRBV29-1 and TRBJ2-7, with 9 nucleotides matching TRBD1. Trimming took 5 bases from V and 3 from J; bases not matched to a gene: 5. Germline loops: CDR1 SQVTM, CDR2 ANQGSEA. The CDR3 spans 13 residues. This chain's CDR3 is CSVSGQGYYEQYF. CDR3 nucleotide sequence: TGCAGCGTTTCGGGACAGGGTTACTACGAGCAGTACTTC.

The CDR3 bases are TGTGCCAGCTCCCCGCCCGGCAATCAGCCCCAGCATTTT. It yields the protein CASSPPGNQPQHF. The chain couples TRBV12-3 or TRBV12-4 to TRBJ1-5; D gene ambiguous. This CDR3 spans 13 amino acids. Trimming stripped 8 bases from V and 2 bases from J, with 10 bases between.